This T cell receptor (beta chain) was documented in a study of blood T cell repertoires in COVID-19. Study-level information: Material from acute and convalescent COVID-19 was sourced from the United States, Italy and Spain. The cDNA or gDNA used as material had been derived from T cells, B-cell-depleted T cells, or PBMCs.

Trimming cost V 4 bases and J 2 bases, with 8 bases left between them. The CDR3 is 13 amino acids. The germline CDR1 and CDR2 sequences are SGHDN and FVKESK. Original processing notes: Quantification of nucleated cells was approximated via reference gene primer amplification. This table comes from immunoSEQ multiplex PCR, and its TCRdb copy is limited to in-frame clones, with some not included. V and J calls and clone size are copied from that table; D and trimming were computed from the DNA. The sample has about 240,000 clones, around 87% seen once. The clonotype comes from a woman in her seventies with active or convalescent COVID-19. The V call is TRBV14, the J call TRBJ1-2; D is uncertain. The sequencing input was peripheral blood. CDR3 amino acids: CASSPDSNYGYTF. Written as DNA, the CDR3 is TGTGCCAGCAGCCCCGACTCGAACTATGGCTACACCTTC.